Described below is a single T cell receptor (beta chain) sequence and its context. This specimen belongs to a study of T cell clonotyping in hematopoietic cell transplantation. The CDR3 spans 18 residues. Libraries were prepared by immunoSEQ multiplex PCR; TCRdb keeps only in-frame clonotypes and omits some of them. The table lists tens of thousands of clones, around 94% of them singletons, with more than 0.7% in the top ten. The receptor comes from a woman aged 50 to 65 in good health. Some clones in this sample may be carry-over from other donors' samples. The rearrangement joins TRBV12-2 to TRBJ2-1; the table's D call, TRBD1, has no DNA check behind it. TRBV12-2 is a known pseudogene. The sample comprised peripheral blood mononuclear cells. In DNA form, the CDR3 reads TGTGCAAGTCGCTTGGCCCGACAGGGGGGCTTCCTTTACAATGAGCAGTTCTTC. Its protein is CASRLARQGGFLYNEQFF.